Given below is one T cell receptor beta chain in context. Its specificity is unknown. The sample is drawn from a study of beta chain features in type 1 diabetes. Broader study findings: Shortening of TCRB CDR3s, moderate but significant, appeared in all four CD4+ subsets of Type 1 diabetes patients.

The sequenced template was cDNA made from the entire isolated RNA. TCRdb keeps only in-frame clones here, not all; method: immunoSEQ multiplex PCR. The sample holds over 600,000 clones; approximately 13% are singletons and the top ten take around 0.12%. The sample taken for sequencing was naive CD4+ T cells from blood. This sequence originates from a man aged 25 to 45 with type 1 diabetes.

The CDR3: CASQDLQNTEAFF. CDR3 in DNA: TGTGCCAGCCAGGACTTACAGAACACTGAAGCTTTCTTT. V and J are TRBV6-1 and TRBJ1-1; D is ambiguous. The CDR3 has 13 amino acids. V was shortened by 8 bases and J by 1 base, with 11 bases between the two germline ends. CDR1 is MNHNS, CDR2 SASEGT, per germline.